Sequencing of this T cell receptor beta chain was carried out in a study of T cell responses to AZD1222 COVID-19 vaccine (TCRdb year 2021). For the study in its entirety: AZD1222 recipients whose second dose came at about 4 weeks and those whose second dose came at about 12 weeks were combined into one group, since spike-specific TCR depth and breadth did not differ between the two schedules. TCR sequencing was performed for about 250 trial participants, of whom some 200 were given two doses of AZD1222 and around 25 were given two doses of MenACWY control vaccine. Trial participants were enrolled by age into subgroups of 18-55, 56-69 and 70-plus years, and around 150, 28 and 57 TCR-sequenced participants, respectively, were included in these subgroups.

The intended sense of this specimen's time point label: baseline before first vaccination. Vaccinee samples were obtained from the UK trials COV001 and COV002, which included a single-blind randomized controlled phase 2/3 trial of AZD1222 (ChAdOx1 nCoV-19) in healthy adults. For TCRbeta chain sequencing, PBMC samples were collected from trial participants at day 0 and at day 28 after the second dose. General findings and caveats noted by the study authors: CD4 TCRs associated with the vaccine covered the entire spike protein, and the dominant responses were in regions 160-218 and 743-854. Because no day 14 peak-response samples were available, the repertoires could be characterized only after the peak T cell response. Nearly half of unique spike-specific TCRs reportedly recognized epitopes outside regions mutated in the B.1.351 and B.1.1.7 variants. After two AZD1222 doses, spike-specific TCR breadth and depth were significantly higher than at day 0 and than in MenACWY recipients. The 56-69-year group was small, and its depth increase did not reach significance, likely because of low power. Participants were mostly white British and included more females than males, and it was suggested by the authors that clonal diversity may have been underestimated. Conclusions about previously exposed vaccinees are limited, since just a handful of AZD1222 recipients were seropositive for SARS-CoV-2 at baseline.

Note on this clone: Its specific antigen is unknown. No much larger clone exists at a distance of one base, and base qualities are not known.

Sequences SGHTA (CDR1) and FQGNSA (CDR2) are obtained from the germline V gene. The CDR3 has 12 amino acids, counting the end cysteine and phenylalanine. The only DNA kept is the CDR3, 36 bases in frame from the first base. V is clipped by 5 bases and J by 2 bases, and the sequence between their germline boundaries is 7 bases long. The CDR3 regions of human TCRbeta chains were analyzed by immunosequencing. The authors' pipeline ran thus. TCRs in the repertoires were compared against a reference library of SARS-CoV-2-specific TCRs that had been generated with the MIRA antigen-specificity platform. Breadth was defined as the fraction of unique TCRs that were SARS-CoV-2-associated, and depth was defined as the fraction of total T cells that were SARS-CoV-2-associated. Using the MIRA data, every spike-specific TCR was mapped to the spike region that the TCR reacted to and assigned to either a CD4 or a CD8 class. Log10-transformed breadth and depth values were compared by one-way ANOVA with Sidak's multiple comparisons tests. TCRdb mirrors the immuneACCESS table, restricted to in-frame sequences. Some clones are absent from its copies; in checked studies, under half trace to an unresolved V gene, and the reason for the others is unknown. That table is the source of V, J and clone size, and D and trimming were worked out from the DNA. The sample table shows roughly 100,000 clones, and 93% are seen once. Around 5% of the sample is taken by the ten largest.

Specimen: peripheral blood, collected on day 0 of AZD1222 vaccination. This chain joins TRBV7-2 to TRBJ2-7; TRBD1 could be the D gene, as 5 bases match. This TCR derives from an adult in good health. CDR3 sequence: CASSVTAYEQYF. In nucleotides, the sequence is TGTGCCAGCAGCGTGACAGCCTACGAGCAGTACTTC.